These T cell receptor beta chains were read from a single sample in a study of post-analysis software for immune sequencing data. TCRdb called the PCR reads again in MiXCR, with one record for every CDR3 protein. This repertoire shows fewer than 850,000 distinct CDR3 sequences, 46% found once; its top ten account for 4.9%. The sequenced sample consisted of blood. Receptors were obtained from a girl aged 10-17 years with multiple sclerosis. The CDR3 runs from the conserved cysteine through the conserved F or W. D genes are given only for firm matches. Clone size appears in some rows only: once, few, many, or a class for an expanded clone.

j_call v_call clone_size d_call cdr3_nt cdr3_aa
TRBJ2-3 TRBV6-5 few NA TGTGCCAGCAGTTACTTCCCGCCGAGCACAGATACGCAGTATTTT CASSYFPPSTDTQYF
TRBJ2-2 TRBV12-3/TRBV12-4 NA NA TGTGCCAGCATCCAGTTAGGGGACCCCGGGGAGCTGTTTTTT CASIQLGDPGELFF
TRBJ2-5 TRBV5-4 NA TRBD2 TGTGCCAGCAGCCCCGAACCGGGACTACAAGAGACCCAGTACTTC CASSPEPGLQETQYF
TRBJ2-5 TRBV20-1 NA NA TGCAGTGCTAGAGATCAGGGAGGCCAAGAGACCCAGTACTTC CSARDQGGQETQYF
TRBJ2-6 TRBV9 NA TRBD1 TGTGCCAGCAGCCCCCCGGAACAGGGGGCTTTATCGGGGGCCAACGTCCTGACTTTC CASSPPEQGALSGANVLTF
TRBJ1-4 TRBV6-6 NA NA TGTGCCAGCAATGAGGAGGGTGAAAAACTGTTTTTT CASNEEGEKLFF
TRBJ2-7 TRBV12-3/TRBV12-4 few NA TGTGCCAGCAGTCCGGACACCCTAAGTAACGAGCAGTACTTC CASSPDTLSNEQYF
TRBJ2-3 TRBV7-2 NA NA TGTGCCAGCAGCTTTCCCGGAGACTTGACGACGCAGTATTTT CASSFPGDLTTQYF
TRBJ2-3 TRBV7-9 NA TRBD2 TGTGCCAGCAGCATGACTAGCGGGGCCACAGATACGCAGTATTTT CASSMTSGATDTQYF
TRBJ2-7 TRBV27 NA TRBD2 TGTGCCAGCAGTTCTACTGGACTAGCTCTCTACGAGCAGTACTTC CASSSTGLALYEQYF
TRBJ1-2 TRBV30 NA TRBD1 TGTGCCTGGAAAAGGGGGCGCGGAGGCTACACCTTC CAWKRGRGGYTF
TRBJ2-1 TRBV3-1 NA NA TGTGCCAGCAGCCAAGGAGAGGTCGCCCGGCAAAACCACAATGAGCAGTTCTTC CASSQGEVARQNHNEQFF
TRBJ2-7 TRBV12-3/TRBV12-4 once NA TGTGCCAGCAGTTTATTCGGACCCTATATCGAGCAGTACTTC CASSLFGPYIEQYF
TRBJ2-7 TRBV4-1 NA TRBD2 TGCGCCAGCAGCCAAGAGGGGGGGAATGCCTACGAGCAGTACTTC CASSQEGGNAYEQYF
TRBJ2-7 TRBV14 few TRBD2 TGTGCCAGCAGCCAAGGGTTTAGCGGGATGTACGAGCAGTACTTC CASSQGFSGMYEQYF
TRBJ1-4 TRBV27 few NA TGTGCCAGCAGTTCTACAGGCCTCGGGGGTGAAAAACTGTTTTTT CASSSTGLGGEKLFF
TRBJ2-1 TRBV29-1 NA TRBD1 TGCAGCGCCGCTCCTGGGACAGGGGGCGATGAGCAGTTCTTC CSAAPGTGGDEQFF
TRBJ2-7 TRBV12-3/TRBV12-4 NA NA TGTGCCAGCAGTTTATGGCAGTCGAGCTCCTACGAGCAGTACTTC CASSLWQSSSYEQYF
TRBJ2-5 TRBV7-2 NA NA TGTGCCAGCTTAAGCCCTCGGGGGACCCAGTACTTC CASLSPRGTQYF
TRBJ2-1 TRBV7-6 NA NA TGTGCCAGCAGCGCCATACCGGGCTCGGTTAATGAGCAGTTCTTC CASSAIPGSVNEQFF
TRBJ2-4 TRBV24-1 NA TRBD2 TGTGCCACCAGTGACCTGACTAGCGGGACTTACAATGAGCAGTACTTC CATSDLTSGTYNEQYF
TRBJ2-1 TRBV24-1 few TRBD2 TGTGCCACCAGTGCACGCCGGGCTAGCGGGAGGGAGAATGAGCAGTTCTTC CATSARRASGRENEQFF
TRBJ2-1 TRBV6-6 NA NA TGTGCCAGCAGCCACGTGGCTAATGAGCAGTTCTTC CASSHVANEQFF
TRBJ1-5 TRBV6-1 NA NA TGTGCCAGCAGTGAGGCTAACGGTAGCAGTCAGCCCCAGCATTTT CASSEANGSSQPQHF
TRBJ1-2 TRBV6-2/TRBV6-3 NA TRBD1 TGTGCCAGCACCGACCTCACCGGGAAACAGGGGGACTATGGCTACACCTTC CASTDLTGKQGDYGYTF
TRBJ2-1 TRBV20-1 NA NA TGCAGTGCCATCCAAGCTAGTGGGAGGACCTACAATGAGCAGTTCTTC CSAIQASGRTYNEQFF
TRBJ1-1 TRBV7-9 once NA TGTGCCAGCAGCCCCGACAGAGGGTGCACTGAAGCTTTCTTT CASSPDRGCTEAFF
TRBJ2-1 TRBV29-1 NA NA TGCAGCGGACGCGGAACGTTTTCCTACAATGAGCAGTTCTTC CSGRGTFSYNEQFF
TRBJ2-7 TRBV20-1 NA TRBD2 TGCAGTGCTAGACCCGGGACTAGCGGGAACGAGCAGTACTTC CSARPGTSGNEQYF
TRBJ2-3 TRBV15 few NA TGTGCCACCAGCAGAGGGGGAACAACAGATACGCAGTATTTT CATSRGGTTDTQYF
TRBJ1-3 TRBV10-3 once NA TGTGCCATCGGCGCGGGGGTCTTGGGCCGAGGTGGAAACACCATATATTTT CAIGAGVLGRGGNTIYF
TRBJ2-5 TRBV28 few TRBD1 TGTGCCAGCAGTTTATGGGGGACAGGGCAAGAGACCCAGTACTTC CASSLWGTGQETQYF
TRBJ2-1 TRBV15 few TRBD1 TGTGCCACCAGCCCCAGTCCCCCACAGGGGAATGAGCAGTTCTTC CATSPSPPQGNEQFF
TRBJ2-7 TRBV6-5 NA NA TGTGCCAGCAGTTCCGGGGCAGATACCTACGAGCAGTACTTC CASSSGADTYEQYF
TRBJ2-5 TRBV20-1 NA TRBD2 TGCAGTGCTAGAGATCTGCAGCTAGCGGGAAGGTACTTC CSARDLQLAGRYF
TRBJ2-7 TRBV5-1 NA NA TGCGCCAGCAGCCCGGACCTCGACTCCTACGAGCAGTACTTC CASSPDLDSYEQYF
TRBJ2-5 TRBV12-3/TRBV12-4 NA TRBD1 TGTGCCAGCGGAGGGACAGGGGGCTGGGAGGCCCAGTACTTC CASGGTGGWEAQYF
TRBJ1-2 TRBV7-8 NA NA TGTGCCAGCAGCTCACTGGGGGTCCATGGCTACACCTTC CASSSLGVHGYTF
TRBJ2-7 TRBV5-1 few TRBD2 TGCGCCAGCAGCTTTTGGGGGAACCTAGCGGGATTTTCTGGGAACGACTACGAGCAGTACTTC CASSFWGNLAGFSGNDYEQYF
TRBJ2-5 TRBV29-1 few TRBD1 TGCAGCGTTCGTCCGGGACAGGGATTGCAAGAGACCCAGTACTTC CSVRPGQGLQETQYF
TRBJ1-6 TRBV20-1 NA NA TGCAGTGCTAGGAGGAGGGGACGGGGAAATTCACCCCTCCACTTT CSARRRGRGNSPLHF
TRBJ1-5 TRBV7-9 NA NA TGTGCCAGCAGCTTAGGTAATGGGGGGTATCAGCCCCAGCATTTT CASSLGNGGYQPQHF
TRBJ2-6 TRBV4-2 NA NA TGTGCCAGCAGCCAAGAGGGATGCTTCTCTGGGGCCAACGTCCTGACTTTC CASSQEGCFSGANVLTF
TRBJ1-6 TRBV7-6 NA NA TGTGCCAGCAGCCAATTTATTGAGGGTTGGGGGAATTCACCCCTCCACTTT CASSQFIEGWGNSPLHF